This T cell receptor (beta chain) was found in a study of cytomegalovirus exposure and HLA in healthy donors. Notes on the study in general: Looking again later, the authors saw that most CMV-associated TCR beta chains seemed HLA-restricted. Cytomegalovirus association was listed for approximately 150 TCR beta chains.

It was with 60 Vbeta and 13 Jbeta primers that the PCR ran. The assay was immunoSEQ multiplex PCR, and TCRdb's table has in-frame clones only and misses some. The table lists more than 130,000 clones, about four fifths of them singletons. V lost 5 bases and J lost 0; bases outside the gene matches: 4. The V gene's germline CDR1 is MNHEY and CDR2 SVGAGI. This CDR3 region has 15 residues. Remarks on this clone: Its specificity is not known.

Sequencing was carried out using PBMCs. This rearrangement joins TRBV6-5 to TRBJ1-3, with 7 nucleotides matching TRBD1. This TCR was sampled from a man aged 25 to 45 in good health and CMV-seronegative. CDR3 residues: CASSVTGRSGNTIYF. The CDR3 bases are TGTGCCAGCAGTGTGACAGGGCGCTCTGGAAACACCATATATTTT.